Many counts were recorded for the clone carrying this TCR beta chain. CDR1 SGHAT and CDR2 FQNNGV come from the germline V gene. V dropped 0 bases and J dropped 2; count of bases not matched to a gene: 4. The CDR3 extends over 16 amino acids. Amplification of TCR beta CDR3 regions used RNA as the template. RT-PCR in the first round (using the HTBI primer set) targeted the TCR CDR3. Each CDR3 protein gets one entry after TCRdb re-called the multiplex PCR reads with MiXCR. Among roughly 250,000 distinct CDR3 sequences listed, about 14% were seen once. The data were obtained in a study of T cells in Graves' hyperthyroidism and ophthalmopathy.

The J gene is TRBJ2-1, the V gene TRBV11-2, with 7 bases identical to TRBD2. The TCR originated in a woman aged 40 to 55 with Graves' hyperthyroidism that later progressed to Graves' ophthalmopathy. Source material: blood. The CDR3 protein is CASSLDGDYPYNEQFF. The DNA for the CDR3 is TGTGCCAGCAGCTTAGATGGGGACTACCCCTACAATGAGCAGTTCTTC.